This paragraph covers one TCR beta chain sequence. The study amplified the TCR beta CDR3 region from genomic DNA. This amplification was carried out by two rounds of multiplex PCR. The authors ran first-round PCR with primers specific to each TRBV and TRBJ gene. Second-round PCR used universal primers. TCRdb redid the calling of the multiplex PCR reads with MiXCR, one entry per CDR3 protein. The sample lists fewer than 30,000 distinct CDR3 sequences; around 42% were seen once. The germline V gene has CDR1 SGHRS and CDR2 YFSETQ. Trimming took off 0 bases at V and 0 bases at J, with 8 bases between the two ends. The CDR3 contains 15 residues. The data originate from a study of prognosis after radiotherapy for stage I lung cancer. Turning to the study itself: Newly diagnosed primary stage I lung tumors were present in fourteen patients, and oligometastatic NSCLC after surgical resection of the primary tumor was present in several patients. A handful of patients developed post-radiotherapy distant metastases at median around seven months; over 14 had no significant progression. Aged about 50 to 85 years, with a median of approximately 71 years, the patients were approximately twelve men and over 5 women.

This TCR derives from a donor aged 50 or older with non-small cell lung cancer. The chain employs TRBV5-1 and TRBJ2-3; D is uncertain. The starting material was PBMCs, obtained before or after stereotactic body radiation therapy (not recorded which). CDR3 DNA sequence: TGCGCCAGCAGCTTGGATGGATCTAGCACAGATACGCAGTATTTT. Translating gives CASSLDGSSTDTQYF.